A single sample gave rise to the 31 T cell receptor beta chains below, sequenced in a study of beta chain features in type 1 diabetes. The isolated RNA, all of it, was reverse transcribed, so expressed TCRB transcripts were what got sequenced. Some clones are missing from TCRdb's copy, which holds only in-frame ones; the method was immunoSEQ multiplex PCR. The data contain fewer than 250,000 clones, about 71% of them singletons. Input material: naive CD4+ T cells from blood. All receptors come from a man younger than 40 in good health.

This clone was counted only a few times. CDR3 coding DNA: TGTGCCTGGACAGAAAGGATGTACACTGAAGCTTTCTTT. Protein: CAWTERMYTEAFF. The chain has TRBV30 and TRBJ1-1; D uncertain. Trimming removed 4 bases at V and 3 bases at J, with 12 bases between. Per germline, CDR1 GTSNPN and CDR2 SVGIG (reference sequence). The CDR3 covers 13 residues.

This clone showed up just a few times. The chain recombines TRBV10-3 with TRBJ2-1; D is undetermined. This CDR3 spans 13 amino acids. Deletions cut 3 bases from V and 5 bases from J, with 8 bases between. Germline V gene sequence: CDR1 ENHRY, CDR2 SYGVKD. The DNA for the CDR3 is TGTGCCATCAGTGAATCGCGGAACAATGAGCAGTTCTTC. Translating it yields CAISESRNNEQFF.

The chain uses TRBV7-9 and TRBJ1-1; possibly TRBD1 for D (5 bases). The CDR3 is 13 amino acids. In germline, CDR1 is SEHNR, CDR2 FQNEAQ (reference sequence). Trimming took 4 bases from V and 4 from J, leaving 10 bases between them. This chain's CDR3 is CASSYSQGTEAFF. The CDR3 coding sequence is TGTGCCAGCAGCTACTCTCAGGGCACTGAAGCTTTCTTT.

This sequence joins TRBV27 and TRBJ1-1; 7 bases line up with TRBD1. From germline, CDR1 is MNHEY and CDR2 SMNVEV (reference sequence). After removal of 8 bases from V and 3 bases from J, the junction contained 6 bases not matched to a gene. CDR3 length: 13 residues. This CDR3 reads CASRQGRYTEAFF. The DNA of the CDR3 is TGTGCCAGCCGACAGGGAAGGTACACTGAAGCTTTCTTT.

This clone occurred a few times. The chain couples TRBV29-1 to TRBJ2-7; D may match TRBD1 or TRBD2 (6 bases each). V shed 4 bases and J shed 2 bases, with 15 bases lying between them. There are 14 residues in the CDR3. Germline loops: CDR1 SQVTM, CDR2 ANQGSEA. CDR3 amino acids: CSVVAGHLPYEQYF. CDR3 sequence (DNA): TGCAGCGTTGTGGCGGGACATCTACCCTACGAGCAGTACTTC.

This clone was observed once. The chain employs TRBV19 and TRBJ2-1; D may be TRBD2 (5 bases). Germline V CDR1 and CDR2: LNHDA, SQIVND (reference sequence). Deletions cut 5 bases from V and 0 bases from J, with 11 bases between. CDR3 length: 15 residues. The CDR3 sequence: CASSLQDYSYNEQFF. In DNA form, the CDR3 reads TGTGCCAGTAGTCTACAAGACTACTCCTACAATGAGCAGTTCTTC.

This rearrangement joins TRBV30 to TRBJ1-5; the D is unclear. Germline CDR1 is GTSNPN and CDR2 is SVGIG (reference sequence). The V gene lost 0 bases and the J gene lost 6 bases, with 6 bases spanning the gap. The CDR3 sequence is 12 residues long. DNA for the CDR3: TGTGCCTGGAGTGTAGGATTTCAGCCCCAGCATTTT. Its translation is CAWSVGFQPQHF.

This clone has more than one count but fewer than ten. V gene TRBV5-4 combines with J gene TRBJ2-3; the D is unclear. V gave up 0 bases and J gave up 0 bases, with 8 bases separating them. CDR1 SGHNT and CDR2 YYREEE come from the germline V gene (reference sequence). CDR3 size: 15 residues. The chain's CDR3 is CASSLEVRSTDTQYF. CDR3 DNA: TGTGCCAGCAGCTTGGAGGTCCGGAGCACAGATACGCAGTATTTT.

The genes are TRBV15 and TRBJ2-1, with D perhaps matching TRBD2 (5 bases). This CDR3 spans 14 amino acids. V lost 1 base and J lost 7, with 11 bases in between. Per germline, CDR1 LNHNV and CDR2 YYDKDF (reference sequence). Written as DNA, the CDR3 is TGTGCCACCAGCAGAGTAGCAGTAGCGAATGAGCAGTTCTTC. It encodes CATSRVAVANEQFF.

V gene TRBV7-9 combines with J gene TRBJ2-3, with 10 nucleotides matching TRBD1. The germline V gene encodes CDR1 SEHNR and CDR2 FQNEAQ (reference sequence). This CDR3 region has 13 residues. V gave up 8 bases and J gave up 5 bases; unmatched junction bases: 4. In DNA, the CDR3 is TGTGCCAGCGGACAGGGGGAAGGAGATACGCAGTATTTT. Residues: CASGQGEGDTQYF.

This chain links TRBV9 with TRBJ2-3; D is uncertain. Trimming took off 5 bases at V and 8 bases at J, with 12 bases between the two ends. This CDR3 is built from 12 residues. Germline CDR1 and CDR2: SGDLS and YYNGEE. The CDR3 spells CASRHRGGTQYF. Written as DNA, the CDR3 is TGTGCCAGCAGACATAGAGGTGGTACGCAGTATTTT.

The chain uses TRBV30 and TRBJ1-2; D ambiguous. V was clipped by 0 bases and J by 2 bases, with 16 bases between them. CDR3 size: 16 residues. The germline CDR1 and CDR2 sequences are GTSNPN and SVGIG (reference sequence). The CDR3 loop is CAWSVLKWQVNYGYTF. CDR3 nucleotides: TGTGCCTGGAGTGTACTTAAGTGGCAGGTCAACTATGGCTACACCTTC.

The CDR3 loop is CASMGLAGYEQYF. CDR3 nucleotides: TGCGCCAGCATGGGACTAGCGGGGTACGAGCAGTACTTC. The chain carries TRBV10-2 and TRBJ2-7; 13 bases align to TRBD2. The CDR3 sequence is 13 residues long. Germline values: CDR1 WSHSY, CDR2 SAAADI. After removal of 7 bases from V and 4 bases from J, the junction contained 1 base not matched to a gene.

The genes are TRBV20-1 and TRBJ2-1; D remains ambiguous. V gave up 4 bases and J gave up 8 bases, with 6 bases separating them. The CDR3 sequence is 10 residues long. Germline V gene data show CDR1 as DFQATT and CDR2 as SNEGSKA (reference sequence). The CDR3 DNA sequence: TGCAGTGCTACACCACATGAGCAGTTCTTC. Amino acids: CSATPHEQFF.

The CDR3 loop reads CASSVTGREQYF. CDR3 coding DNA: TGTGCCAGCAGCGTTACAGGGCGCGAGCAGTACTTC. This rearrangement joins TRBV5-4 to TRBJ2-7; tentative D call: TRBD1 (6 bases). V was pared by 4 bases and J by 6 bases, with 11 bases between. The CDR3 is made up of 12 amino acids. CDR1 is SGHNT and CDR2 is YYREEE in the germline V gene (reference sequence).

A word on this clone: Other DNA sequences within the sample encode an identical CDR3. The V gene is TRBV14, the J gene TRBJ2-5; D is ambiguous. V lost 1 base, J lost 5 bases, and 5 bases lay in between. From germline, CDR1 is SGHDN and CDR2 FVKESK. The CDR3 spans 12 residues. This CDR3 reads CASSQARETQYF. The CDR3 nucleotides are TGTGCCAGCAGCCAAGCAAGGGAGACCCAGTACTTC.

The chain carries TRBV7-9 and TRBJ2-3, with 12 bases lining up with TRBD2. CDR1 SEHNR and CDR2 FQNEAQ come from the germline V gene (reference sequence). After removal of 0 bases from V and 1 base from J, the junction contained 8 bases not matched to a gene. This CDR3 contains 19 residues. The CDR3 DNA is TGTGCCAGCAGCTTAGCCGGCCTAGCGGGGGGGCCCGGCACAGATACGCAGTATTTT. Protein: CASSLAGLAGGPGTDTQYF.

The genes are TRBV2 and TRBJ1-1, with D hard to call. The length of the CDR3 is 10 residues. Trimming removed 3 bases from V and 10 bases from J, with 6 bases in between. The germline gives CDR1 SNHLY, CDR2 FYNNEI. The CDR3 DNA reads TGTGCCAGCAGTGACCCTGGAGCTTTCTTT. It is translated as CASSDPGAFF.

In DNA form, the CDR3 reads TGTGCCTGGAGCCCCGGTATGGAAGAGACCCAGTACTTC. As protein: CAWSPGMEETQYF. The rearrangement uses TRBV30 and TRBJ2-5; D gene ambiguous. Per the germline V gene, CDR1 is GTSNPN and CDR2 is SVGIG (reference sequence). This CDR3 comprises 13 residues. V was clipped by 3 bases and J by 3 bases, with 11 bases between them. Supplemented by reference TRBV30 and TRBJ2-5, the full variable domain reads SQTIHQWPATLVQPVGSPLSLECTVEGTSNPNLYWYRQAAGRGLQLLFYSVGIGQISSEVPQNLSASRPQDRQFILSSKKLLLSDSGFYLCAWSPGMEETQYFGPGTRLLVL.

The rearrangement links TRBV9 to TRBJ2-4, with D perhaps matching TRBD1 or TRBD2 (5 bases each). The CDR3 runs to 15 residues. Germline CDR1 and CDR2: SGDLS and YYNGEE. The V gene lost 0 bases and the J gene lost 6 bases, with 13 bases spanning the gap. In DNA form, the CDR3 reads TGTGCCAGCAGCGTAGAGGGCGAGAGGGGAAACATTCAGTACTTC. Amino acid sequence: CASSVEGERGNIQYF.

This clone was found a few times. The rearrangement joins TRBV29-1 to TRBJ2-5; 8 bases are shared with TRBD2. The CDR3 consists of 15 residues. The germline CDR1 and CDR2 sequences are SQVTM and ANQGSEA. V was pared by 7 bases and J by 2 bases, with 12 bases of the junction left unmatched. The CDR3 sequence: CSAGGAGGPQETQYF. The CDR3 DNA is TGCAGCGCCGGAGGGGCGGGGGGACCGCAAGAGACCCAGTACTTC.

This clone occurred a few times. The CDR3 coding sequence is TGTGCCTGGAGTGGGTACAGGACGTACTCCTACAATGAGCAGTTCTTC. Translating it yields CAWSGYRTYSYNEQFF. The rearrangement joins TRBV30 to TRBJ2-1, with D possibly being TRBD1 (5 bases). Germline CDR1 is GTSNPN and CDR2 is SVGIG (reference sequence). Trimming cost V 1 base and J 0 bases, with 13 bases left between them. This CDR3 is built from 16 residues.

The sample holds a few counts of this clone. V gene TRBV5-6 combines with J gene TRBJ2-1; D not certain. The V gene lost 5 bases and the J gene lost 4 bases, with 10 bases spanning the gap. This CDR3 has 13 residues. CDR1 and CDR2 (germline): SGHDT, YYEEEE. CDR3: CASSLWGYNEQFF. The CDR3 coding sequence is TGTGCCAGCAGTTTGTGGGGATACAATGAGCAGTTCTTC.

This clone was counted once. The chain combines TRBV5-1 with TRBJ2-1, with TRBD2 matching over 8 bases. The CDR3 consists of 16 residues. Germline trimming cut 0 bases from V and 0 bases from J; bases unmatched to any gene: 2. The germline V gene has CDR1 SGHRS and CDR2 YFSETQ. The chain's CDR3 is CASSLVREGSYNEQFF. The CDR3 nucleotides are TGCGCCAGCAGCTTGGTTCGGGAGGGCTCCTACAATGAGCAGTTCTTC.

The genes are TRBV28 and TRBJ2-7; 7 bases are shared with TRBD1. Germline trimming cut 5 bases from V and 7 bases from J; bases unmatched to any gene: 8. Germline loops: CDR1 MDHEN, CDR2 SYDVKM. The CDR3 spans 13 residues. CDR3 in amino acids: CASSRTGSGEQYF. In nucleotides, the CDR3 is TGTGCCAGCAGTCGGACAGGATCGGGGGAGCAGTACTTC.

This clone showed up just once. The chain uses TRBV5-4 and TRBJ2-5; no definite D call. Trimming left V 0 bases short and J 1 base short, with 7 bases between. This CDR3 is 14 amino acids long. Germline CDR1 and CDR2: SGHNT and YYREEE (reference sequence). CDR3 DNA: TGTGCCAGCAGCTTGGATCCGATCCAAGAGACCCAGTACTTC. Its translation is CASSLDPIQETQYF.

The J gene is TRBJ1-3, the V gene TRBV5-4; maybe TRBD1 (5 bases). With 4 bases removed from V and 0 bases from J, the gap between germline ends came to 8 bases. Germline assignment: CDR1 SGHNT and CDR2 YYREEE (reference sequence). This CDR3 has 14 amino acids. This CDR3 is CASSVGTSGNTIYF. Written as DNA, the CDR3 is TGTGCCAGCAGCGTTGGGACCTCTGGAAACACCATATATTTT.

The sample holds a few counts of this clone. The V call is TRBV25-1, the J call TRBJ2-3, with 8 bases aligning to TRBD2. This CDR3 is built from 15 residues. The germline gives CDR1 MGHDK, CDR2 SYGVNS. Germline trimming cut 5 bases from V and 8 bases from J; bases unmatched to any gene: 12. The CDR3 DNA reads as TGTGCCAGCAGTTTGGGACTAGTGGGGAAGGGTACGCAGTATTTT. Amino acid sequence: CASSLGLVGKGTQYF.

The CDR3 region is CASSLTLAGADEQFF. The CDR3 coding sequence is TGTGCCAGCAGCTTGACGCTAGCGGGAGCCGATGAGCAGTTCTTC. This sequence joins TRBV5-6 and TRBJ2-1; 10 bases are shared with TRBD2. Per germline, CDR1 SGHDT and CDR2 YYEEEE. V lost 1 base and J lost 8; bases outside the gene matches: 6. The length of the CDR3 is 15 residues.

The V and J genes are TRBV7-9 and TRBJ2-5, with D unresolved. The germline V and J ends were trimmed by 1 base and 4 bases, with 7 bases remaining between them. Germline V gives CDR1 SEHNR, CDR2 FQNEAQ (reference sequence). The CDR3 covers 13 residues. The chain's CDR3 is CASSLDYRETQYF. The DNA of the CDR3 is TGTGCCAGCAGCTTAGATTACCGAGAGACCCAGTACTTC.

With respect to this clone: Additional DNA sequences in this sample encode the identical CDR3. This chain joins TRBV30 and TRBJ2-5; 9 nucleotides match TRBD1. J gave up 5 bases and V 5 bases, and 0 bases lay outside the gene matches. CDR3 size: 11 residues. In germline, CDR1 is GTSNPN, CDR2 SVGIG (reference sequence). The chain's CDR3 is CAWGQGETQYF. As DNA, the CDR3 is TGTGCCTGGGGACAGGGGGAGACCCAGTACTTC.